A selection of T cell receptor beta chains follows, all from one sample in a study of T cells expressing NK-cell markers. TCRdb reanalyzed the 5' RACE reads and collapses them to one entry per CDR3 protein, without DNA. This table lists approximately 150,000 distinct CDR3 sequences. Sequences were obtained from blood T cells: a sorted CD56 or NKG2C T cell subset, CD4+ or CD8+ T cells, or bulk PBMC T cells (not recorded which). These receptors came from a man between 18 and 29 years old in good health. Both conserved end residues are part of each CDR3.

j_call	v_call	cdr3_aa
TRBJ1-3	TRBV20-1	CSAAAGDSGNTIYF
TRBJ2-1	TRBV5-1	CASSDGTSGGDEQFF
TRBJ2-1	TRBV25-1	CASTRQGGSYNEQFF
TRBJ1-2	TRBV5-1	CASSLEWDLANYGYTF
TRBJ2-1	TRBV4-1	CASSQGGTSVDNEQFF
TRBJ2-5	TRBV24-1	CATSDFEGLAGEDQETQYF
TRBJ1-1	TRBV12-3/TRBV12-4	CASSPSRSGIAEAFF
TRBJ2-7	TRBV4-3	CASSQGAGGNRYEQYF
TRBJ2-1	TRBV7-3	CASSLVPQQGQFF
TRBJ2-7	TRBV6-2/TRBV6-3	CASSYSSESSYEQYF
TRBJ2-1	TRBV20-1	CSARVMGLAGAYNEQFF
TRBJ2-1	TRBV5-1	CASTGQGRGEQFF
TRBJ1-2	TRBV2	CASSEAAGQNYGYTF
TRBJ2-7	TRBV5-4	CASSLSTGLAGVHEQYF
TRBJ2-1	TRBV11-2	CASSGQGAFHNNEQFF
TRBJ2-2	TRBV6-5	CASSYGATGVQRRELFF
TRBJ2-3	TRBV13	CASSPPEDTQYF
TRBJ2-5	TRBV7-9	CASSIDWAWETQYF
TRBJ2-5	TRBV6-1	CASRGTSGRAEKTQYF
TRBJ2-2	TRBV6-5	CASSVGLAGVTGELFF
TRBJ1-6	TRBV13	CASSSDRADNSPLHF
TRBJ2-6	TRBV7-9	CATPSGANVLTF
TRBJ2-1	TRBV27	CASSSRLAGGEQFF
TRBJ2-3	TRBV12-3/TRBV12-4	CASSSPLTTDTQYF
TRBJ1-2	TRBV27	CASSVREPNYGYTF
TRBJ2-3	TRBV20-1	CSAPTPLEPSTDTQYF
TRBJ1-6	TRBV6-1	CASSPGTGYSPLHF
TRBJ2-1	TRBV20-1	CSARVATGDYNEQFF
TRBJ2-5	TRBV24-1	CATSDLSGAQYF
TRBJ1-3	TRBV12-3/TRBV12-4	CASSLAPRFSGNTIYF
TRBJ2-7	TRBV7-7	CASSLSGPHEQYF
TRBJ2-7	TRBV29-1	CSVEDSLSYEQYF
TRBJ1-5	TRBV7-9	CASSLGQGDSNQPQHF
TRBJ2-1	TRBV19	CASSIDGSGRIDEQFF
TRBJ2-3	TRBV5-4	CASSLALAGEEGTDTQYF
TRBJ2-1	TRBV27	CASRKVGSLYNEQFF
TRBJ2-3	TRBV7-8	CASSPGPPSRLGTSTDTQYF
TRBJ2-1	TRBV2	CASRTTGLANYNEQFF
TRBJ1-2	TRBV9	CASSVTDRGDGYTF
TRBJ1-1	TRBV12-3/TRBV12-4	CASSLGGMGGGKAFF
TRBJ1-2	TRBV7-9	CASSLASTVRQGGYTF
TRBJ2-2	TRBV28	CASRGTSGRGTGELFF